This T cell receptor beta chain comes out of a study of T cells in Graves' hyperthyroidism and ophthalmopathy. Germline V CDR1 and CDR2: MNHNS, SASEGT. The V segment lost 6 bases and the J segment 7 bases; nucleotides outside the gene matches: 8. The length of the CDR3 is 13 residues. This clonotype was detected many times. RNA transcripts served as the template for amplifying TCR beta CDR3 regions. The HTBI primer set served for first-round RT-PCR of the TCR CDR3. A single record per CDR3 protein comes from TCRdb applying MiXCR to the multiplex PCR reads. The sample contains approximately 210,000 distinct CDR3 sequences, roughly 17% of which appear only once. Criteria for exclusion of patients were uncontrolled infection, other autoimmune disease, pregnancy or lactation. Diagnostic assessment was based on clinical symptoms, serum thyroxine and TRAb, thyroid ultrasound and orbital computed tomography.

The specimen was blood. The J gene is TRBJ1-2, the V gene TRBV6-1, with 7 bases aligning to TRBD1. This TCR came from a man aged 50 to 60 with Graves' hyperthyroidism. In DNA, the CDR3 is TGTGCCAGCAGCGAGGGACAGTTAGTTGGCTACACCTTC. It is translated as CASSEGQLVGYTF.